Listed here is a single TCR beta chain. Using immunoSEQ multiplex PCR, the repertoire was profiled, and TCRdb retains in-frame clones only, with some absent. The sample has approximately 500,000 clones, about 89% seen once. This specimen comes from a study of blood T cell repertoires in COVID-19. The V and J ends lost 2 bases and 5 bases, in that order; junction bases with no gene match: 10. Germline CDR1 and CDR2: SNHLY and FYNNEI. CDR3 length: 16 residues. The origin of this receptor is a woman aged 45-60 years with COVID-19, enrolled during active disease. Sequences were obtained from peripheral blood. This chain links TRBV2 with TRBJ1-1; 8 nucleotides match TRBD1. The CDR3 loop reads CASSEIQGVGETEAFF. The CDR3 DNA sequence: TGTGCCAGCAGTGAAATACAGGGGGTTGGTGAGACTGAAGCTTTCTTT.